This TCR beta chain was recovered during a study of blood T cells in healthy people across ages. The donors, all healthy, were Caucasians living in Russia, aged about 6 to 90. Isolation recovered at least 7 million PBMCs from every sample. The amount of total RNA extracted per sample was at least 5 micrograms. In germline, CDR1 is SGHRS, CDR2 YFSETQ. V lost 5 bases and J lost 3, with 8 bases in between. This CDR3 contains 12 residues. Together with a sample-barcoded 5' primer, a J-beta primer mix was included in a second PCR lasting roughly 6 to 12 cycles. TCRdb called the 5' RACE reads again in MiXCR, with one record for every CDR3 protein. In the table there are just over 1 million distinct CDR3 sequences, 45% of which are singletons.

Sequencing used blood. This clonotype originated in a woman aged 60-75 years in good health. The V and J genes are TRBV5-1 and TRBJ1-2; D unclear. CDR3 protein: CASSPQDYGYTF. As DNA, the CDR3 is TGCGCCAGCAGTCCCCAGGACTATGGCTACACCTTC.